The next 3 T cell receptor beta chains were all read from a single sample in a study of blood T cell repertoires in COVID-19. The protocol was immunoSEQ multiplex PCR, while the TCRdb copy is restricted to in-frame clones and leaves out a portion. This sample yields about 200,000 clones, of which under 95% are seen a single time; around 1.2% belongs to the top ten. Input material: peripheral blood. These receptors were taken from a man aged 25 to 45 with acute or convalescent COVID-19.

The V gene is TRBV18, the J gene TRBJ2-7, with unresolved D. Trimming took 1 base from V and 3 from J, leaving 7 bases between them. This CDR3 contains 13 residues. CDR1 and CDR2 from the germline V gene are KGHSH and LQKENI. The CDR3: CASSPLESYEQYF. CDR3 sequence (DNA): TGTGCCAGCTCACCACTGGAGAGCTACGAGCAGTACTTC.

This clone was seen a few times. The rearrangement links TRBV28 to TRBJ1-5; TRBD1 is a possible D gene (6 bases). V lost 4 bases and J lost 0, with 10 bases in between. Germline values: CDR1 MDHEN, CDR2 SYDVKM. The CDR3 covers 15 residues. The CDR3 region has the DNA TGTGCCAGCAGTTCTCGGACAGCTAGCAATCAGCCCCAGCATTTT. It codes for CASSSRTASNQPQHF.

The CDR3: CASSLAPGPTYEQYF. In DNA, the CDR3 is TGTGCCAGCAGCTTGGCCCCAGGGCCGACCTACGAGCAGTACTTC. The chain links TRBV5-5 to TRBJ2-7, with D possibly TRBD1 on 5 matching bases. CDR1 is SGHKS, CDR2 YYEKEE, per germline (reference sequence). The CDR3 runs to 15 residues. With 0 bases removed from V and 2 bases from J, the gap between germline ends came to 12 bases.